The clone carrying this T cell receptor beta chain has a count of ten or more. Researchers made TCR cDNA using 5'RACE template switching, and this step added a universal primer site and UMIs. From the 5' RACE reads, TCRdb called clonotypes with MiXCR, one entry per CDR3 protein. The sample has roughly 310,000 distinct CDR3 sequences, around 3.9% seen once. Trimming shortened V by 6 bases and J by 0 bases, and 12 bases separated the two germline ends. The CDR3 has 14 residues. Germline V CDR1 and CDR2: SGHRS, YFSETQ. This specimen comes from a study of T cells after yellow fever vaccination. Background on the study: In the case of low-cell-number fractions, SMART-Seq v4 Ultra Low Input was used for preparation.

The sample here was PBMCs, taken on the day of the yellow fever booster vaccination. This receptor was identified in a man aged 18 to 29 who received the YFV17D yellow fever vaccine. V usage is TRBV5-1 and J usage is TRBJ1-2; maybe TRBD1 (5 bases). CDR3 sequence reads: CASKLGTTNYGYTF. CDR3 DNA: TGCGCCAGCAAGCTCGGGACCACTAACTATGGCTACACCTTC.